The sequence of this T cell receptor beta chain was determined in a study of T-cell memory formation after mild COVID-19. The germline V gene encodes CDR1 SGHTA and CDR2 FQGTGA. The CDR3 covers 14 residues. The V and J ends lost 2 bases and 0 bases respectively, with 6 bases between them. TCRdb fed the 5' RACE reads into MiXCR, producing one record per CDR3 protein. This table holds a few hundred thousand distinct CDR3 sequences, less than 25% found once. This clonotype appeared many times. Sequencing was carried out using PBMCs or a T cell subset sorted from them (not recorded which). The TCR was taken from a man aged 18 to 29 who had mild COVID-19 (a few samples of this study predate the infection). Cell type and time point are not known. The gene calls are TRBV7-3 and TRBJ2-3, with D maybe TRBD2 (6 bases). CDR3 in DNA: TGTGCCAGCAGCTTAGGGACTAGCACAGATACGCAGTATTTT. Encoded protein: CASSLGTSTDTQYF.